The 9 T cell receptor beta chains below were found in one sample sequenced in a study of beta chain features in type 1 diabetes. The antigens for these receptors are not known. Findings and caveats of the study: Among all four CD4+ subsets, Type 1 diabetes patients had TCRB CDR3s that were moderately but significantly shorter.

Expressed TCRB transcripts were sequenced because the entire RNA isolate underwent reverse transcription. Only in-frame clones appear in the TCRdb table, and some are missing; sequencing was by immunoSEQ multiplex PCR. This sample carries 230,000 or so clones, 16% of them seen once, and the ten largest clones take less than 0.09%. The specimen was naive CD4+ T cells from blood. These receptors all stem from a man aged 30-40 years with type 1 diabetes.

The CDR3 loop reads CASSSLRGTVRDTQYF. The CDR3 DNA follows: TGTGCCAGCAGTTCATTAAGGGGGACGGTCAGGGATACGCAGTATTTT. V usage is TRBV11-2 and J usage is TRBJ2-3; a possible D gene is TRBD1 (6 bases). The CDR3 spans 16 residues. The ends were cut back, 6 bases at V and 6 bases at J, with 22 bases in the middle. Germline V lookup: CDR1 SGHAT, CDR2 FQNNGV.

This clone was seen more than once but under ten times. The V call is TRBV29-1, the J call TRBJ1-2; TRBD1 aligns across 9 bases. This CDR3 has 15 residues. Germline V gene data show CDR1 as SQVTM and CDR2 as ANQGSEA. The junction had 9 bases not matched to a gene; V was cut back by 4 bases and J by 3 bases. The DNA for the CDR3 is TGCAGCGTTGCCCTTTACGACAGGGGGTACTATGGCTACACCTTC. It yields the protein CSVALYDRGYYGYTF.

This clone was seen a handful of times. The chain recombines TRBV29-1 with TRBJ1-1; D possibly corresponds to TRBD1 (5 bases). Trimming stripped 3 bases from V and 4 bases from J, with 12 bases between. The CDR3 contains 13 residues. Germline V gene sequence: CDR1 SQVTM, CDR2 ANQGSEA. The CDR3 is CSVEGLRVTEAFF. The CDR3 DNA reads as TGCAGCGTTGAGGGGCTTCGCGTCACTGAAGCTTTCTTT.

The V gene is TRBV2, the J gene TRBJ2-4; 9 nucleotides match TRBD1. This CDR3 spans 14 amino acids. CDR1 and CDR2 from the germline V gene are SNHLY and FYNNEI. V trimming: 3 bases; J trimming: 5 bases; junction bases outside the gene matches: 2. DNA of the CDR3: TGTGCCAGCAGTGACAGGACAGGGGAAAACATTCAGTACTTC. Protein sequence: CASSDRTGENIQYF.

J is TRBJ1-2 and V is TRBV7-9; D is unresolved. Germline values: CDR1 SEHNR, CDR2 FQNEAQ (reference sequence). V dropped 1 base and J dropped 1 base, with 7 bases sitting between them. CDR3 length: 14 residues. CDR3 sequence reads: CASSLDYYNYGYTF. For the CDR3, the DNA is TGTGCCAGCAGCTTAGATTATTATAACTATGGCTACACCTTC.

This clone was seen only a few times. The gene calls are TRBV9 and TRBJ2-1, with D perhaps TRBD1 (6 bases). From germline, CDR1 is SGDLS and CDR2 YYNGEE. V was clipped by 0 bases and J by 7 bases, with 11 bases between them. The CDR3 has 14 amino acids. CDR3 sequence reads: CASSVGPGVNEQFF. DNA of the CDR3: TGTGCCAGCAGCGTAGGTCCAGGGGTGAATGAGCAGTTCTTC.

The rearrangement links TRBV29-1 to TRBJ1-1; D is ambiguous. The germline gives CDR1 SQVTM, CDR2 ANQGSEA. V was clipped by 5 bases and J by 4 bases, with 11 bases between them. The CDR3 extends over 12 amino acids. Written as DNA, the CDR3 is TGCAGCGTTCCCGGTCAGAGCACTGAAGCTTTCTTT. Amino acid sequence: CSVPGQSTEAFF.

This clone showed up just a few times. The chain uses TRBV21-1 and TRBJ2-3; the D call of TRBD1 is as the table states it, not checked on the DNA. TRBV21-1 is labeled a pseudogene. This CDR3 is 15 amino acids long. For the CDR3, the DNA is TGTGCCAGCAGCAAAGGTGGAACCCTCAGGGATACGCAGTATTTT. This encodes CASSKGGTLRDTQYF.

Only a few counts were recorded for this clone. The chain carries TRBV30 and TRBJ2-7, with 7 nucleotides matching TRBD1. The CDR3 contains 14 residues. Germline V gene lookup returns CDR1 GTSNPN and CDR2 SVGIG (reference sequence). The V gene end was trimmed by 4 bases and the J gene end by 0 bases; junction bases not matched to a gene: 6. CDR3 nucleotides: TGTGCCTGGATCGGTAGGGGGCCCTCCTACGAGCAGTACTTC. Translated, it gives CAWIGRGPSYEQYF.